The subject of this entry is one TCR beta chain. Its antigen target is currently unknown. Base quality data are lacking; no much larger clone is found one base away. The sample belongs to a study of shared clonotypes between healthy human individuals (TCRdb year 2020). Background for the entire study: Two women and a few men aged 18 to 49 years were included in the cohort. To estimate repertoire size and how much clonotypes are shared between individuals, the study performed deep sequencing of blood TCR repertoires from about five healthy adults. Per donor, three plates each were used for CD4 naive and CD4 memory, two for CD8 naive, and one for CD8 memory. Different laboratories and diverse techniques were used to prepare libraries and sequence TCR repertoires, to increase sequencing depth and limit assay-specific biases. Per donor, leukapheresis produced somewhere between about 0.9 and 9 billion PBMCs.

Healthy HIV-negative adults with no recently reported acute infections or vaccinations were included as donors. Every donor was a Caucasian adult living in Nashville, Tennessee, USA. CD8 memory samples were composed of magnetically selected CD45RO+ cells combined with CCR7-negative CD45RA+ effector memory (TemRA) cells. After blood collection by leukapheresis, PBMCs were isolated using Ficoll-Histopaque density gradient centrifugation and then cryopreserved in the vapor phase of liquid nitrogen. Analytical flow cytometry was used to check the purity and quantity of every magnetically sorted T cell population. From each sorted fraction, genomic DNA was isolated and quantified by UV absorbance on a Nanodrop 2000c. Reading the germline V gene gives CDR1 SGHRS and CDR2 YFSETQ. V and J are truncated by 8 bases and 5 bases respectively, leaving an intervening sequence of 16 bases. The CDR3 covers 13 residues, taking in both the cysteine and the phenylalanine. The sequence is cut down to CDR3 DNA, 39 bases in frame from base 1.

The paper as a whole reports these results and caveats: Rarefaction of sorted-subset datasets indicated incomplete sequencing despite the large sequencing depth. The genetic and exposure-history diversity represented was limited by the small number of donors. Based on pairwise subsampling, the degree of clonotype sharing among donors was expected to be affected by sequencing depth. Naive subsets generally had larger estimated clonotype richness than memory subsets did. Sampling was limited to blood, and TCR repertoires in tissue likely differ from TCR repertoires in blood. Compared with non-shared clonotypes, clonotypes shared by all four sorted-subset donors had higher generation probabilities. When a handful of donors were compared, the shared fraction of clonotypes was about 5.4% for naive CD4, 3.5% for naive CD8, more than 2% for memory CD4, and about 0.36% for memory CD8.

TCR CDR3 regions were amplified from genomic DNA by multiplex PCR using the deep immunoSEQ assay. For each cell subset, the extracted genomic DNA was distributed evenly across all wells of several immunoSEQ 96-well plates, and each plate served as one replicate. For sorted subsets, approximately 200 ng of genomic DNA, equivalent to around 31,000 T cell genomes, went into each replicate PCR. Purified libraries were quantified with a Qubit 3.0 fluorometer, sized on a Bioanalyzer 2100, and re-quantified with the KAPA Library Quantification kit. Every immunoSEQ 96-well plate was sequenced on a separate single-read 150-cycle Illumina NextSeq 550 flow cell. The authors' pipeline ran thus. Because the immunoSEQ output held only junctional sequences and lacked quality scores, the filtering could not match the filtering applied to full-length reads. Sequences were annotated with PyIR, a Python wrapper for IgBLAST v1.9, and V/J genes and CDR3 were assigned using IMGT germline references. Reads were removed for weak V/J assignments (E-value above 1e-6), missing CDR3, stop codons, out-of-frame junctions, or ambiguous translated residues. V3J clonotypes were defined as sequences sharing the same inferred V gene, J gene, and CDR3 amino acid sequence. Percentage overlap between repertoires was computed as shared unique clonotypes divided by the size of the smaller repertoire. Richness of each repertoire was evaluated using RTK rarefaction, the Chao1 estimator, and Recon v2.1 estimates of unobserved clonotypes. Generation probabilities for all TCRbeta clonotypes obtained by the gDNA method from four donors were computed using OLGA. TCRdb limited this immuneACCESS table to in-frame rearrangements with V and J called. A share of clones is missing; checked studies link under half to unresolved V genes, and the rest is unexplained. V and J calls and clone size come straight from that table; D and trimming were deduced from the DNA. Here the sample has roughly 700,000 clones; around 90% occur a single time. Roughly 36% of the sample comes from the top ten.

This receptor chain uses TRBV5-1 and TRBJ2-5; the D gene is possibly TRBD2, with 5 bases matching. The sequence derives from a man between 18 and 29 years old in good health. Some clones in this sample may be carry-over from other donors' samples. The sequencing input was memory CD8+ T cells from PBMCs. The cell subset or site label, as the study defines it: CD45RO+ cells pooled with CCR7-negative TemRA cells. This receptor carries the CDR3 CASTTRRPETQYF. The DNA sequence is TGCGCCAGTACAACTAGGCGGCCGGAGACCCAGTACTTC.